This T cell receptor (beta chain) was documented in a study of cytomegalovirus exposure and HLA in healthy donors. Findings and caveats of the study: Most of the TCR beta V segments (in an earlier analysis) were productive either about 87% or about 30% of the time.

Primers: 60 Vbeta forward and 13 Jbeta reverse. Only in-frame clones appear in the TCRdb table, and some are missing; sequencing was by immunoSEQ multiplex PCR. The data contain some 110,000 clones, around four fifths of them singletons. Points on this clone: Its target is unknown.

CDR3 length: 15 amino acids. Germline trimming cut 6 bases from V and 5 bases from J; bases unmatched to any gene: 9. Germline V lookup: CDR1 MDHEN, CDR2 SYDVKM. The chain carries TRBV28 and TRBJ2-5, with 10 bases lining up with TRBD1. The source material was PBMCs. The receptor was isolated from a woman aged 40 to 55 in good health and CMV-seropositive. The CDR3 nucleotides are TGTGCCAGCAGAACTCCCGGGACAGGGGAGGAGACCCAGTACTTC. Amino acid sequence: CASRTPGTGEETQYF.